This T cell receptor (beta chain) was identified during a study of beta chain features in type 1 diabetes. V lost 2 bases to trimming and J lost 4 bases; unmatched junction nucleotides: 2. This CDR3 region has 15 residues. CDR1 is SGDLS and CDR2 is YYNGEE in the germline V gene. Study-wide results and caveats: Shortening of TCRB CDR3s, moderate but significant, appeared in all four CD4+ subsets of Type 1 diabetes patients. PCR might favor shorter templates, but any such skew would affect patients and controls equally.

CD4+ naive, central memory, regulatory and stem cell-like memory subsets were isolated by sorting on CD45RO/CCR7/CD25/CD127/CD95/CD27. This clone turned up a few times. Its cognate antigen is unknown. The entirety of the isolated RNA underwent reverse transcription, so expressed TCRB transcripts were sequenced. Generated by immunoSEQ multiplex PCR, the TCRdb table keeps only in-frame clones and is missing some. In the table there are 600,000 to 700,000 clones, about an eighth of which are singletons. The receptor was derived from a young man with type 1 diabetes. The gene calls are TRBV9 and TRBJ2-3, with 12 nucleotides matching TRBD1. Source material: naive CD4+ T cells from blood. In DNA form, the CDR3 reads TGTGCCAGCAGCGTCGGGACAGGGGGCGCAGATACGCAGTATTTT. Protein: CASSVGTGGADTQYF.